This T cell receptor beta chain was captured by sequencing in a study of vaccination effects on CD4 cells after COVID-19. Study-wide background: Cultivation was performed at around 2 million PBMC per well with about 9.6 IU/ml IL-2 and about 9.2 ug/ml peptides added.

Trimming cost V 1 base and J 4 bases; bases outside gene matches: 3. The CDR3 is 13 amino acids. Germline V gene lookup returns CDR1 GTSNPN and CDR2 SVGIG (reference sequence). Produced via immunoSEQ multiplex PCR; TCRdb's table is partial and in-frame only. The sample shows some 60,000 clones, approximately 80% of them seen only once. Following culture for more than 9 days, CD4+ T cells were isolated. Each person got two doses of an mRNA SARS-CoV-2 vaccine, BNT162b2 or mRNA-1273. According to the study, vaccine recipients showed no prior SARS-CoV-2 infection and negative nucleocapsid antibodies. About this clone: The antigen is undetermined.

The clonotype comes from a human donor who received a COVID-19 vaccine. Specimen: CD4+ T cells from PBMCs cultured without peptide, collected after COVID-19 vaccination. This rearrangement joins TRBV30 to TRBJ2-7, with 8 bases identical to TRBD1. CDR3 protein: CAWSGTGFYEQYF. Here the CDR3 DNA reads TGTGCCTGGAGTGGGACAGGGTTTTACGAGCAGTACTTC.